The clone carrying this T cell receptor beta chain was found a few times. The ends were cut back, 2 bases at V and 2 bases at J, with 13 bases in the middle. This CDR3 region has 15 residues. Germline CDR1 and CDR2: KGHSH and LQKENI. Authors' analysis steps: Using reference gene primer amplification, nucleated cell counts were estimated. The assay was immunoSEQ multiplex PCR, and TCRdb's table has in-frame clones only and misses some. The V and J calls and clone size come from that table; D and trimming were worked out from the DNA. The table records 200,000 to 250,000 clones, 87% of them present only once. The sample is drawn from a study of blood T cell repertoires in COVID-19. About the study: The United States, Italy and Spain were the sources of the acute and convalescent COVID-19 samples.

The sequence was obtained from a man aged 40-49 years with active or convalescent COVID-19. The material sequenced was peripheral blood. The chain employs TRBV18 and TRBJ2-7; D is possibly TRBD2 (7 bases). CDR3 sequence (DNA): TGTGCCAGCTCACCAGAGGGGGGGCTGACCTACGAGCAGTACTTC. Translation: CASSPEGGLTYEQYF. The whole variable domain, remainder taken from reference TRBV18 and TRBJ2-7, is NAGVMQNPRHLVRRRGQEARLRCSPMKGHSHVYWYRQLPEEGLKFMVYLQKENIIDESGMPKERFSAEFPKEGPSILRIQQVVRGDSAAYFCASSPEGGLTYEQYFGPGTRLTVT.